The rows below give T cell receptor beta chains drawn from one sample of a study of T cell repertoires in cytomegalovirus infection. TCRdb analysed the reads with MiXCR anew, one entry per CDR3 protein. The sample lists roughly 310,000 distinct CDR3 sequences, around 29% occurring once. These receptors' antigens are unknown. The material was cultured PBMCs, obtained from culture after CMV antigen stimulation. The receptors originated from a human donor in good health (CMV status not recorded). Some clones in this sample may be carry-over from other donors' samples. CDR3s include the opening cysteine and the closing phenylalanine or tryptophan.

j_gene | v_gene | len | CDR3aa
TRBJ1-1 | TRBV7-3 | 15 | CASSPVGGDLSEAFF
TRBJ2-1 | TRBV7-8 | 14 | CASSDLEAYNEQFF
TRBJ1-1 | TRBV28 | 15 | CASSLPLVGGAEAFF
TRBJ1-6 | TRBV19 | 15 | CASSPGSSYNSPLHF
TRBJ2-6 | TRBV29-1 | 16 | CSVGLGREAGANVLTF
TRBJ2-3 | TRBV5-4 | 13 | CASSLYGTDTQYF
TRBJ2-2 | TRBV4-2 | 16 | CASSQDPTWSTGELFF
TRBJ2-1 | TRBV28 | 20 | CASSLGLAGGVLSSYNEQFF
TRBJ2-3 | TRBV19 | 15 | CASSPGDSSTDTQYF
TRBJ2-5 | TRBV4-2 | 17 | CASSPGGARAQQETQYF
TRBJ1-2 | TRBV20-1 | 12 | CSAPRQPAANTF
TRBJ1-1 | TRBV19 | 11 | CASRGQGGSFF
TRBJ1-1 | TRBV29-1 | 13 | CSLQEVANTEAFF
TRBJ2-1 | TRBV19 | 17 | CASSPPGTSGRAGEQFF
TRBJ2-6 | TRBV5-1 | 17 | CASSLKREGLGANVLTF
TRBJ1-5 | TRBV2 | 13 | CASSDEWSQPQHF
TRBJ1-5 | TRBV6-5 | 14 | CASSTTGVGQPQHF